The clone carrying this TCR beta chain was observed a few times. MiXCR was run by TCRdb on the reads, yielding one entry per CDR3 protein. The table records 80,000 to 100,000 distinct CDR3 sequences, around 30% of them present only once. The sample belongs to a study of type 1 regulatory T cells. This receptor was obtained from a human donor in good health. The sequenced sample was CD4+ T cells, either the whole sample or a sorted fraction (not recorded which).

This CDR3 reads CASSVGHTGELFF. CDR3 nucleotides: TGTGCCAGCAGCGTAGGGCACACCGGGGAGCTGTTTTTT. V gene TRBV9 combines with J gene TRBJ2-2; no firm D call. This CDR3 is 13 amino acids long. V lost 0 bases and J lost 3, with 3 bases in between. CDR1 and CDR2 from the germline V gene are SGDLS and YYNGEE.